This note documents a single T cell receptor beta chain sequence. Its cognate antigen is unknown. cDNA libraries for TRB were generated by 5' RACE incorporating UMI labels. TCRdb derives one entry per CDR3 protein from the 5' RACE reads, leaving out DNA. The sample shows about 110,000 distinct CDR3 sequences, and 0.38% sits with its ten largest clones. This entry comes from a study of CXCR3-negative and CXCR3-positive naive CD8 T cells. The study, taken as a whole, reports: Hydrophobicity of TRB CDR3s was greater in CXCR3-positive naive cells than in CXCR3-negative naive cells. Diversity in memory CD8+ cells fell much lower than the comparably high levels seen in both naive subsets.

Triplicate sorts, 300,000 or so cells apiece, were made for each CD8+ T cell subset. The CDR3 runs 12 residues. This chain uses TRBV12-3 or TRBV12-4 with TRBJ1-1. The receptor's source is a human donor in good health. Some clones in this sample may be carry-over from other donors' samples. Sequenced sample: naive CXCR3+ CD8+ T cells from blood. Subset of the sample: CD45RO-CCR7+CD27+CD95- naive CD8+ T cells expressing CXCR3 (TNR3+). The CDR3 spells CASSTYNTEAFF.